This TCR beta chain was sequenced during a study of blood T cell repertoires in COVID-19. CDR3 length: 11 amino acids. Germline CDR1 and CDR2: MNHEY and SMNVEV (reference sequence). Trimming stripped 7 bases from V and 5 bases from J, with 8 bases between. Measured with immunoSEQ multiplex PCR; TCRdb has only the in-frame clones, and not every one. Found here are about 670,000 clones, approximately 90% of them singletons; the top ten hold under 0.3%. Sequenced: peripheral blood. This TCR was recovered from a woman aged 18-29 years with acute or convalescent COVID-19. J is TRBJ1-1 and V is TRBV27; weak D call: TRBD1 (6 bases). Written as DNA, the CDR3 is TGTGCCAGCAAAGGACAGACTGAAGCTTTCTTT. Translation: CASKGQTEAFF.